A selection of T cell receptor beta chains follows, all from one sample in a study of T cell responses to AZD1222 COVID-19 vaccine. Assay used: immunoSEQ multiplex PCR; TCRdb lists only in-frame clones, some missing. The table shows 100,000 to 150,000 clones, with roughly 90% occurring only once. The material was peripheral blood, obtained on day 0 of AZD1222 vaccination. Receptors originate from an adult in good health. Each CDR3 is given with its conserved first and last residue. A D gene is named only where the DNA matches it firmly. A row's size may be missing; if present it is once, few, many or a size class.

J | V | D | size | DNA | CDR3
TRBJ1-4 | TRBV6-6 | TRBD1 | . | TGTGCCAGCACCTCGACAGGGGGCGTTGAAAAACTGTTTTTT | CASTSTGGVEKLFF
TRBJ1-5 | TRBV18 | . | once | TGTGCCAGCTCACCATCGTTTTCAGGTCGAGACCCTAGCAATCAGCCCCAGCATTTT | CASSPSFSGRDPSNQPQHF
TRBJ2-3 | TRBV7-2 | TRBD2 | . | TGTGCCAGCAGCCTAGCGGCGGGGTCTTTGATTAGCACAGATACGCAGTATTTT | CASSLAAGSLISTDTQYF
TRBJ2-3 | TRBV10-1 | TRBD2 | . | TGCGCCAGCAGTGAGCAGCTAGCGGGCGTGAAAGATACGCAGTATTTT | CASSEQLAGVKDTQYF
TRBJ2-3 | TRBV28 | . | . | TGTGCCAGCAGCTCAAGGGCCAGGGCCACAGATACGCAGTATTTT | CASSSRARATDTQYF
TRBJ1-2 | TRBV19 | . | . | TGTGCCAGCACCCGGGGTCAAGGGGGCTACACCTTC | CASTRGQGGYTF
TRBJ1-5 | TRBV12-3/TRBV12-4 | TRBD1 | . | TGTGCCAGCAGCCGACAGGGCCACCAGCCCCAGCATTTT | CASSRQGHQPQHF
TRBJ1-1 | TRBV12-3/TRBV12-4 | . | . | TGTGCCAGCAGTTTAGTCCGAGCGGAAGCTTTCTTT | CASSLVRAEAFF
TRBJ1-6 | TRBV13 | TRBD1 | . | TGTGCCAGCAGCTTAGGGGGGCAACAGGGGCCCTATTCACCCCTCCACTTT | CASSLGGQQGPYSPLHF
TRBJ1-5 | TRBV27 | . | . | TGTGCCAGCAGTGCATCACCCTATCCCCTTAAGGACAGTCCAAGCCGCCAGCCCCAGCATTTT | CASSASPYPLKDSPSRQPQHF